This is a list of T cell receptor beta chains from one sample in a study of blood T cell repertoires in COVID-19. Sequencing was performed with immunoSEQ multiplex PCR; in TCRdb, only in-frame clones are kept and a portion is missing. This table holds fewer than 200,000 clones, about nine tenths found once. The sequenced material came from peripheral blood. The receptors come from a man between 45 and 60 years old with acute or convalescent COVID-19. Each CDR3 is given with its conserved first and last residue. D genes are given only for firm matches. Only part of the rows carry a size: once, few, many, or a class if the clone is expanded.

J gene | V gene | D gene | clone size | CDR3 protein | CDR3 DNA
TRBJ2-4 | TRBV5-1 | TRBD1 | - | CASSLGLGLTGGPNIQYF | TGCGCCAGCAGCTTGGGGTTGGGGTTGACAGGGGGGCCAAACATTCAGTACTTC
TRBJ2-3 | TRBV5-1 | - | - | CASTRQGYTDTQYF | TGCGCCAGCACCCGGCAGGGATATACAGATACGCAGTATTTT
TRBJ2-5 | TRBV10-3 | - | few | CAISARGPMAQETQYF | TGTGCCATCAGTGCTCGCGGCCCCATGGCCCAAGAGACCCAGTACTTC
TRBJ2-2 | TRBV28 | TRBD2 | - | CASSLRPTSGRRGGELFF | TGTGCCAGCAGCCTACGACCGACTAGCGGGAGGAGGGGCGGGGAGCTGTTTTTT
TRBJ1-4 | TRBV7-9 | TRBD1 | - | CASSFRDRQANEKLFF | TGTGCCAGCAGCTTTCGGGACAGGCAGGCTAATGAAAAACTGTTTTTT
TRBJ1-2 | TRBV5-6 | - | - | CASSLKHRVAHGYTF | TGTGCCAGCAGCTTGAAGCACAGGGTAGCCCATGGCTACACCTTC
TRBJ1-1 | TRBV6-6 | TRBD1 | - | CASSSTGAREAFF | TGTGCCAGCAGTTCCACAGGGGCCAGGGAAGCTTTCTTT
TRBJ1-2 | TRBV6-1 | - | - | CASSESSGLGNGYTF | TGTGCCAGCAGTGAATCTAGTGGCCTAGGCAATGGCTACACCTTC
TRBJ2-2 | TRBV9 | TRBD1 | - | CASSGGQGDGELFF | TGTGCCAGCAGCGGAGGACAGGGGGACGGGGAGCTGTTTTTT
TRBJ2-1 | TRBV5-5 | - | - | CASSLGYSEQFF | TGTGCCAGCAGCTTGGGGTATAGTGAGCAGTTCTTC
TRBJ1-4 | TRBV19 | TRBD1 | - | CATKRQGGNEKLFF | TGTGCCACGAAGAGACAGGGGGGTAATGAAAAACTGTTTTTT
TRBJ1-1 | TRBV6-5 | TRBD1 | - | CASRKQGAFETEAFF | TGTGCCAGCAGGAAACAGGGGGCTTTTGAAACTGAAGCTTTCTTT
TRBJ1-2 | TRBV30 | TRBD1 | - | CAWSLRGSDGYTF | TGTGCCTGGAGTCTCAGGGGGTCCGATGGCTACACCTTC
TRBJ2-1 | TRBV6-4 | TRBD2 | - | CASSAGTSPNNEQFF | TGTGCCAGCAGCGCCGGGACTAGTCCCAACAATGAGCAGTTCTTC
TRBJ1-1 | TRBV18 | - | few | CASSPIGGTEAFF | TGTGCCAGCTCTCCCATCGGGGGCACTGAAGCTTTCTTT
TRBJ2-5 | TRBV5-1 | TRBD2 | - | CASSPPRGRMGETQYF | TGCGCCAGCAGCCCCCCTCGCGGGAGGATGGGAGAGACCCAGTACTTC
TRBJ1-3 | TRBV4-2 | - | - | CASSPQGPGNTIYF | TGTGCCAGCAGCCCGCAGGGGCCTGGAAACACCATATATTTT